This is a list of T cell receptor beta chains from one sample in a study of cytomegalovirus exposure and HLA in healthy donors. The method was immunoSEQ multiplex PCR; TCRdb's version includes in-frame clones alone and lacks a portion of them. The table lists 200,000 to 250,000 clones, around nine tenths of them singletons, with more than 1.5% in the top ten. Sequenced: PBMCs. The receptors shown here come from a woman aged 18-29 years in good health and CMV-seropositive. Both conserved end residues are part of each CDR3. D genes are given only for firm matches. The listing skips clone size in some rows; elsewhere it reads once, few, many or a size class.

TRBJ1-2,TRBV5-1,-,-,TGCGCCAGCGGATCAGGGAACTATGGCTACACCTTC,CASGSGNYGYTF
TRBJ2-7,TRBV11-2,-,-,TGTGCCAGCAGCTTAGAATTCTCCTATAGCCCCGAGCAGTACTTC,CASSLEFSYSPEQYF
TRBJ2-3,TRBV9,-,-,TGTGCCAGCAGCCCTCGGACTACTAGCACAGATACGCAGTATTTT,CASSPRTTSTDTQYF
TRBJ1-2,TRBV4-1,few,-,TGCGCCAGCAGCCAAGATGAGGCGAGAATCTATGGCTACACCTTC,CASSQDEARIYGYTF
TRBJ2-7,TRBV28,-,TRBD2,TGTGCCAGCAGTTCCCTAGCGGGGGATCGCTACGAGCAGTACTTC,CASSSLAGDRYEQYF
TRBJ1-1,TRBV15,-,TRBD1,TGTGCCACGAGCCCTGCCCACAGGGGGAACACTGAAGCTTTCTTT,CATSPAHRGNTEAFF
TRBJ1-1,TRBV7-2,once,-,TGTGCCAGCAGCCAGGGAGGCTGGAGGACTGAAGCTTTCTTT,CASSQGGWRTEAFF
TRBJ1-1,TRBV9,-,-,TGTGCCAGCAGCGTATTGGAGGGGCCGAACACTGAAGCTTTCTTT,CASSVLEGPNTEAFF
TRBJ2-7,TRBV27,-,-,TGTGCCAGCAGTTCCATCTCCTACGAGCAGTACTTC,CASSSISYEQYF
TRBJ1-3,TRBV6-5,-,-,TGTGCCAGCAGTCTCGGTCTCTCTGGAAACACCATATATTTT,CASSLGLSGNTIYF
TRBJ2-1,TRBV27,-,TRBD2,TGTGCCAGCAGTTTCGGACTAGCGGGACAGTACAATGAGCAGTTCTTC,CASSFGLAGQYNEQFF
TRBJ1-2,TRBV11-2,-,TRBD1,TGTGCCAGCAGCTCCAGGGACAGCTGGGGCTACACCTTC,CASSSRDSWGYTF
TRBJ2-3,TRBV9,-,-,TGTGCCAGCAGCGAGGAGGGCACAGATACGCAGTATTTT,CASSEEGTDTQYF
TRBJ1-1,TRBV5-1,-,-,TGCGCCAGCAGCTTTCTCGGGGGGACTGAAGCTTTCTTT,CASSFLGGTEAFF
TRBJ1-5,TRBV12-5,-,-,TGTGCTAGTGGTTTGGTACTTACAGCGGATAGCAATCAGCCCCAGCATTTT,CASGLVLTADSNQPQHF
TRBJ1-2,TRBV9,once,-,TGTGCCAGCAGCGTCAAAGGGGTGCCTAACTATGGCTACACCTTC,CASSVKGVPNYGYTF
TRBJ2-3,TRBV27,-,TRBD1,TGTGCCAGCAGTCCCGGGACAGGGGGCGCAGATACGCAGTATTTT,CASSPGTGGADTQYF
TRBJ2-5,TRBV27,-,-,TGTGCCAGCAGTTGGCGTGCGGGGGAGACCCAGTACTTC,CASSWRAGETQYF
TRBJ2-3,TRBV27,-,TRBD2,TGTGCCAGCAGTTTTAGCGGGACCGACACAGATACGCAGTATTTT,CASSFSGTDTDTQYF
TRBJ1-2,TRBV11-2,-,-,TGTGCCAGCAGCTTAGGGACAGACAACTATGGCTACACCTTC,CASSLGTDNYGYTF
TRBJ1-5,TRBV2,-,-,TGTGCCAGTACCTATACTACGACCGATCAGCCCCAGCATTTT,CASTYTTTDQPQHF
TRBJ1-1,TRBV28,few,-,TGTGCCAGCAGACAACAGGTCACTGAAGCTTTCTTT,CASRQQVTEAFF
TRBJ2-1,TRBV6-1,-,-,TGTGCCAGCTCCAGGGGGGCTGGGTCCTACAATGAGCAGTTCTTC,CASSRGAGSYNEQFF
TRBJ1-1,TRBV10-3,once,-,TGTGCCATCAGTGAGTCGGGGGGCACTGAAGCTTTCTTT,CAISESGGTEAFF
TRBJ2-2,TRBV5-1,-,-,TGCGCCAGCTACCGCCCCGGGGAGGCGGCTGGGGAGCTGTTTTTT,CASYRPGEAAGELFF
TRBJ2-7,TRBV27,-,-,TGTGCCAGCAGTTCAACCGGGACAATCTACGAGCAGTACTTC,CASSSTGTIYEQYF
TRBJ2-1,TRBV28,once,-,TGTGCCAGCAGCCTACCCTCAGGGGAATGGAGCAATGAGCAGTTCTTC,CASSLPSGEWSNEQFF
TRBJ2-1,TRBV28,once,-,TGTGCCAGCAGATCCACAGAGGACAGCTCCTACAATGAGCAGTTCTTC,CASRSTEDSSYNEQFF
TRBJ2-3,TRBV7-8,-,TRBD1,TGTGCCAGCAGCATGACAGGGGCTAAAGATACGCAGTATTTT,CASSMTGAKDTQYF
TRBJ2-7,TRBV7-2,-,-,TGTGCCAGCAGCTTAACCCGGAGGTACGAGCAGTACTTC,CASSLTRRYEQYF
TRBJ2-7,TRBV9,-,-,TGTGCCAGCAGCGTAGGGGTAGAGGGCACGGGGGTCTACGAGCAGTACTTC,CASSVGVEGTGVYEQYF
TRBJ2-7,TRBV18,-,-,TGTGCCAGCTCACACGGGGCCTACGAGCAGTACTTC,CASSHGAYEQYF
TRBJ2-7,TRBV5-1,-,TRBD1,TGCGCCAGCAGCTCCGGACAGGGGGCCTACGAGCAGTACTTC,CASSSGQGAYEQYF
TRBJ2-1,TRBV2,-,TRBD2,TGTGCCAGCCGAGGGGAGGGCAATGAGCAGTTCTTC,CASRGEGNEQFF
TRBJ1-1,TRBV19,few,-,TGTGCCAGTAGTATAACGGGACTGCGGAACACTGAAGCTTTCTTT,CASSITGLRNTEAFF
TRBJ2-4,TRBV21-1,-,-,TGTGCCAGCAGCAGTCACAGGGGGCAGGAAGCCAAAAACATTCAGTACTTC,CASSSHRGQEAKNIQYF
TRBJ2-1,TRBV19,-,-,TGTGCCAGTAGTATCGGCGGATCCTACAATGAGCAGTTCTTC,CASSIGGSYNEQFF
TRBJ1-2,TRBV7-9,-,-,TGTGCCAGCAGACCCGGAAGGGAGCTCTATGGCTACACCTTC,CASRPGRELYGYTF
TRBJ2-2,TRBV7-9,few,-,TGTGCCAGCAGCTTAGGGAGGGGCGCCGGGGAGCTGTTTTTT,CASSLGRGAGELFF
TRBJ1-4,TRBV30,-,-,TGTGCCTGGAGACAGGGTGAAAAACTGTTTTTT,CAWRQGEKLFF
TRBJ2-2,TRBV7-9,-,TRBD2,TGTGCCAGCAGCCCCCACCCTACTAGCGGGAGGGCCGGCGGGGAGCTGTTTTTT,CASSPHPTSGRAGGELFF
TRBJ2-7,TRBV7-9,-,-,TGTGCCAGCAGCCCTCGAGCCTCCCAGGCCCCCTACGAGCAGTACTTC,CASSPRASQAPYEQYF
TRBJ1-5,TRBV19,-,-,TGTGCCAGTAGTATAGGAGGGCAGCCCCAGCATTTT,CASSIGGQPQHF
TRBJ1-1,TRBV13,-,-,TGTGCCAGCAGCACGGGACACATGAACACTGAAGCTTTCTTT,CASSTGHMNTEAFF
TRBJ2-7,TRBV6-1,once,TRBD1,TGTGCCAGCCGTGTTGATCGACAGGGGGCGAACGAGCAGTACTTC,CASRVDRQGANEQYF
TRBJ1-2,TRBV27,-,-,TGTGCCAGCAGTTTATCCCCAGGGGCCGCCTATGGCTACACCTTC,CASSLSPGAAYGYTF
TRBJ2-2,TRBV4-1,-,-,TGCGCCAGCAGCCAAGAGGCAGGGGCCCTCACCGGGGAGCTGTTTTTT,CASSQEAGALTGELFF
TRBJ1-5,TRBV27,-,-,TGTGCCAGCAGTTCCGTTGGTTCGGCCCAGCATTTT,CASSSVGSAQHF
TRBJ1-2,TRBV28,-,TRBD1,TGTGCCAGCAGTTTTGGACAGGGCGACTATGGCTACACCTTC,CASSFGQGDYGYTF
TRBJ1-3,TRBV27,-,-,TGTGCCAGCAGCGCCCCCCGGGGCACCATATATTTT,CASSAPRGTIYF
TRBJ2-1,TRBV27,-,TRBD2,TGTGCCAGCAGTTTAGGGGCTAGCGGCTACAATGAGCAGTTCTTC,CASSLGASGYNEQFF
TRBJ1-5,TRBV30,few,TRBD1,TGTGCCTGGGGGACAGGGGTTTGGCCCCAGCATTTT,CAWGTGVWPQHF
TRBJ2-2,TRBV15,-,-,TGTGCCACCAGCAGGGTACATACGGGAACCGGGGAGCTGTTTTTT,CATSRVHTGTGELFF
TRBJ1-2,TRBV7-9,once,-,TGTGCCAGCAGCACGGACAGAAACTATGGCTACACCTTC,CASSTDRNYGYTF
TRBJ1-4,TRBV28,-,TRBD1,TGTGCCAGCAGCTTGGGACAGGGTAATGAAAAACTGTTTTTT,CASSLGQGNEKLFF
TRBJ2-3,TRBV6-4,medium-sized,TRBD1,TGTGCCAGCAGTGACGGGACAGGGGGCCCAGATACGCAGTATTTT,CASSDGTGGPDTQYF
TRBJ1-1,TRBV11-3,-,TRBD1,TGTGCCAGCAGCTTAGTATGGGACAGGGCTAACACTGAAGCTTTCTTT,CASSLVWDRANTEAFF